The T cell receptor beta chain under discussion was sequenced for a study of identical twins. Only a few counts were recorded for this clonotype. Its antigen is not known. A single record per CDR3 protein comes from TCRdb applying MiXCR to the 5' RACE reads. Among a few hundred thousand distinct CDR3 sequences, 12% to 15% were seen once, and the ten largest hold about 0.4%. Trimming removed 2 bases from V and 4 bases from J, with 14 bases in between. The V gene's germline CDR1 is KGHSH and CDR2 LQKENI. This CDR3 contains 15 residues. Study-level points and caveats: Potential partial confounding of zero-insertion analyses by invariant MAIT and iNKT cells was noted. The study found weaker excess twin sharing in beta out-of-frame sequences. Reduced insertions were recorded for abundant cord blood beta clonotypes, with no such pattern in memory repertoires.

The sample also formed part of further work on yellow fever vaccine responses in identical twins.

This receptor was taken from a woman aged 18-29 years in good health. Sequencing was performed on CD4+ T cells sorted from blood. The gene calls are TRBV18 and TRBJ2-5; TRBD1 might be the D (6 bases). This chain's CDR3 is CASSPTPLGGETQYF. DNA for the CDR3: TGTGCCAGCTCACCAACGCCCTTAGGGGGAGAGACCCAGTACTTC.